What follows are 25 T cell receptor beta chains derived from one specimen sequenced in a study of blood T cell repertoires in COVID-19. Generated by immunoSEQ multiplex PCR, the TCRdb table keeps only in-frame clones and is missing some. The sample yields tens of thousands of clones, roughly nine tenths seen once. The sequencing input was peripheral blood. The source is a woman older than 75 with active or convalescent COVID-19.

The rearrangement uses TRBV9 and TRBJ2-2; 16 bases line up with TRBD2. The ends lost 3 bases at V and 5 bases at J; junction bases unmatched: 10. This CDR3 is 19 amino acids long. CDR1 and CDR2 (germline): SGDLS, YYNGEE. The CDR3 DNA follows: TGTGCCAGCAGCGCAAACCCGGGACTAGCGGGGGGGCAAACCGGGGAGCTGTTTTTT. The encoded protein is CASSANPGLAGGQTGELFF.

The genes are TRBV6-1 and TRBJ1-5, with a tentative D call TRBD1 (5 bases). The length of the CDR3 is 15 residues. CDR1 MNHNS and CDR2 SASEGT come from the germline V gene. V gave up 6 bases and J gave up 0 bases, with 12 bases separating them. Here the CDR3 reads CASRTGGNSNQPQHF. The CDR3 nucleotides read TGTGCCAGCAGAACGGGGGGGAATAGCAATCAGCCCCAGCATTTT.

The rearrangement uses TRBV12-3 or TRBV12-4 and TRBJ2-7; 8 bases match TRBD1. Losses at the gene ends were 6 bases for V and 0 bases for J; bases not matched to a gene: 1. CDR3 length: 13 residues. The CDR3 coding sequence is TGTGCCAGCAGAACAGGGGGCTCCTACGAGCAGTACTTC. Protein product: CASRTGGSYEQYF.

This chain connects TRBV2 to TRBJ1-2, with a possible D match to TRBD1 (5 bases). With 8 bases removed from V and 8 bases from J, the gap between germline ends came to 21 bases. The CDR3 has 14 residues. Germline V gene data show CDR1 as SNHLY and CDR2 as FYNNEI. The CDR3 loop is CASCTELGGGGYTF. As DNA, the CDR3 is TGTGCCAGCTGCACCGAACTGGGGGGAGGAGGCTACACCTTC.

The chain combines TRBV5-4 with TRBJ1-1, with D maybe TRBD1 (6 bases). In germline, CDR1 is SGHNT, CDR2 YYREEE (reference sequence). Trimming pared 4 bases from V and 0 bases from J, leaving 13 bases between. This CDR3 comprises 15 residues. The CDR3 here is CASSLPDSLNTEAFF. The CDR3 DNA sequence: TGTGCCAGCAGCCTCCCGGACAGCCTGAACACTGAAGCTTTCTTT.

This clone was recorded once. This chain connects TRBV15 to TRBJ1-2; tentatively, D is TRBD1 (6 bases). Trimming took 0 bases from V and 4 from J, leaving 12 bases between them. The germline gives CDR1 LNHNV, CDR2 YYDKDF (reference sequence). The CDR3 covers 15 residues. The CDR3 DNA sequence: TGTGCCACCAGCAGAGATTGGACAGAGAGCTATGGCTACACCTTC. This gives the protein CATSRDWTESYGYTF.

The DNA of the CDR3 is TGTGCCAGCAGGGCGGGGAGCACAGATACGCAGTATTTT. It codes for CASRAGSTDTQYF. The chain employs TRBV3-1 (or the pseudogene TRBV3-2) and TRBJ2-3, with TRBD2 as a possible D gene (6 bases). V lost 6 bases and J 0 bases, leaving 7 bases between the germline ends. Germline CDR1 reads LGHDT; CDR2 reads YNNKEL (reference sequence). The CDR3 has 13 residues.

The CDR3 DNA follows: TGTGCCAGCAGCCTCAGAGGAGCGGGGCGGGCCAATGAGCAGTTCTTC. Translation gives CASSLRGAGRANEQFF. The rearrangement uses TRBV3-1 (or the pseudogene TRBV3-2) and TRBJ2-1; 7 bases line up with TRBD2. Germline V CDR1 and CDR2: LGHDT, YNNKEL (reference sequence). V shed 4 bases and J 6 bases; nucleotides not matched to a gene: 12. The CDR3 runs to 16 residues.

The genes are TRBV6-5 and TRBJ2-3; 9 bases fit TRBD2. Trimming cost V 5 bases and J 4 bases; bases outside gene matches: 7. CDR1 MNHEY and CDR2 SVGAGI come from the germline V gene. This CDR3 region has 15 residues. CDR3 in amino acids: CASSHLAGLADTQYF. The CDR3 coding sequence is TGTGCCAGCAGTCACCTAGCGGGGTTGGCAGATACGCAGTATTTT.

The sample holds a few counts of this clone. V gene TRBV7-8 combines with J gene TRBJ1-2; 9 bases line up with TRBD1. The CDR3 runs to 14 residues. The junction had 6 bases not matched to a gene; V was cut back by 5 bases and J by 5 bases. CDR1 is SGHVS and CDR2 is FQNEAQ in the germline V gene. The CDR3 nucleotides are TGTGCCAGCAGCCTCCAACAGGGGGCGTATGGCTACACCTTC. Translating gives CASSLQQGAYGYTF.

The V call is TRBV11-3, the J call TRBJ2-7, with 9 bases fitting TRBD2. The ends lost 5 bases at V and 3 bases at J; junction bases unmatched: 5. CDR1 and CDR2 from the germline V gene are SGHNT and YENEEA. The CDR3 has 14 amino acids. The DNA for the CDR3 is TGTGCCAGCAGCCTAGCGGGGTTGGGCTACGAGCAGTACTTC. This codes for CASSLAGLGYEQYF.

J is TRBJ2-7 and V is TRBV19; 8 bases align to TRBD2. There are 15 residues in the CDR3. The V segment lost 3 bases and the J segment 0 bases; nucleotides outside the gene matches: 4. The germline CDR1 and CDR2 sequences are LNHDA and SQIVND (reference sequence). In DNA, the CDR3 is TGTGCCAGTAGTATTGGAGGGACTAGCTCCTACGAGCAGTACTTC. Protein: CASSIGGTSSYEQYF.

CDR3: CASRPSGSTDTQYF. As DNA, the CDR3 is TGTGCCAGCAGACCTAGCGGAAGCACAGATACGCAGTATTTT. The chain has TRBV5-4 and TRBJ2-3; 7 bases are shared with TRBD2. The CDR3 loop spans 14 amino acids. The ends lost 5 bases at V and 0 bases at J; junction bases unmatched: 3. The germline V gene encodes CDR1 SGHNT and CDR2 YYREEE (reference sequence). Using reference TRBV5-4 and TRBJ2-3 for the parts outside the CDR3, the full variable domain is ETGVTQSPTHLIKTRGQQVTLRCSSQSGHNTVSWYQQALGQGPQFIFQYYREEENGRGNFPPRFSGLQFPNYSSELNVNALELDDSALYLCASRPSGSTDTQYFGPGTRLTVL.

This rearrangement joins TRBV6-6 to TRBJ2-5; 15 nucleotides line up with TRBD2. With V trimmed by 6 bases and J by 0 bases, 2 bases remained unmatched. The CDR3 runs 16 residues. From germline, CDR1 is MNHNY and CDR2 SVGAGI (reference sequence). DNA of the CDR3: TGTGCCAGCAGGGGGACTAGCGGGGGGAACCAAGAGACCCAGTACTTC. Translating gives CASRGTSGGNQETQYF.

This clone was counted a single time. This chain joins TRBV7-8 and TRBJ1-2; 7 bases line up with TRBD1. Trimming removed 7 bases from V and 6 bases from J; junction bases left unmatched: 8. The germline V gene encodes CDR1 SGHVS and CDR2 FQNEAQ. The CDR3 length is 13 residues. As DNA, the CDR3 is TGTGCCAGCACCACAGACAGGGTTAATGGCTACACCTTC. Amino acid sequence: CASTTDRVNGYTF.

The chain employs TRBV5-4 and TRBJ2-3, with TRBD1 matching 7 bases. Germline trimming cut 4 bases from V and 0 bases from J; bases unmatched to any gene: 5. Per the germline V gene, CDR1 is SGHNT and CDR2 is YYREEE (reference sequence). This CDR3 is built from 15 residues. The CDR3 DNA reads as TGTGCCAGCAGCGGGGAGACAGGGAGCACAGATACGCAGTATTTT. Encoded protein: CASSGETGSTDTQYF.

This clone was seen only once. This chain links TRBV3-1 (or the pseudogene TRBV3-2) with TRBJ1-1; D not resolved. The V gene lost 1 base and the J gene lost 7 bases, with 16 bases spanning the gap. Germline V gene data show CDR1 as LGHDT and CDR2 as YNNKEL (reference sequence). This CDR3 comprises 15 residues. CDR3 DNA: TGTGCCAGCAGCCAAGGTTTTAGCGCTTGGGATGAAGCTTTCTTT. It yields the protein CASSQGFSAWDEAFF.

This clone was found a few times. The chain joins TRBV6-5 to TRBJ1-6, with D tentatively TRBD1 (5 bases). Germline values: CDR1 MNHEY, CDR2 SVGAGI. This CDR3 has 15 amino acids. V lost 8 bases to trimming and J lost 0 bases, with 11 bases between them. In DNA, the CDR3 is TGTGCCAGCTACAGGAAAAGCTCCTATAATTCACCCCTCCACTTT. Amino acid sequence: CASYRKSSYNSPLHF.

This clone was counted only a few times. The J gene is TRBJ1-2, the V gene TRBV7-8, with 10 nucleotides matching TRBD1. V was clipped by 5 bases and J by 3 bases; unmatched bases: 9. The CDR3 covers 16 residues. CDR1 and CDR2 from the germline V gene are SGHVS and FQNEAQ. The CDR3 DNA follows: TGTGCCAGCAGCCGGAAACCGGGACAGGGGTACTATGGCTACACCTTC. It codes for CASSRKPGQGYYGYTF.

This sequence joins TRBV5-4 and TRBJ1-2; possible D gene TRBD1, 6 bases. Trimming pared 4 bases from V and 5 bases from J, leaving 9 bases between. The CDR3 sequence is 12 residues long. CDR1 and CDR2 from the germline V gene are SGHNT and YYREEE (reference sequence). The CDR3 DNA reads as TGTGCCAGCAGCCGTGACAGGTATGGCTACACCTTC. It codes for CASSRDRYGYTF.

The chain employs TRBV7-9 and TRBJ1-5; 9 positions agree with TRBD1. The J segment lost 6 bases and the V segment lost 1 base, leaving 4 bases of the junction unmatched. The CDR3 has 15 amino acids. The germline V gene has CDR1 SEHNR and CDR2 FQNEAQ (reference sequence). DNA for the CDR3: TGTGCCAGCAGCTTAGAACAGGGGGCTGGTCAGCCCCAGCATTTT. It yields the protein CASSLEQGAGQPQHF.

The chain couples TRBV3-1 (or the pseudogene TRBV3-2) to TRBJ1-1; D not resolved. Per the germline V gene, CDR1 is LGHDT and CDR2 is YNNKEL (reference sequence). The CDR3 totals 15 residues. Between the trimmed V and J ends, which lost 1 base and 6 bases, there was a span of 15 bases. CDR3 region: CASSQGVTQTPEAFF. Here the CDR3 DNA reads TGTGCCAGCAGCCAAGGTGTGACTCAGACGCCTGAAGCTTTCTTT.

The count of this clone is one. The rearrangement joins TRBV24-1 to TRBJ2-3, with a weak D call TRBD1 (5 bases). The ends were cut back, 1 base at V and 4 bases at J, with 11 bases in the middle. The CDR3 has 15 amino acids. Germline CDR1 and CDR2: KGHDR and SFDVKD. CDR3 in amino acids: CATSDFGQGADTQYF. CDR3 DNA: TGTGCCACCAGTGATTTCGGGCAGGGCGCAGATACGCAGTATTTT.

V is TRBV18 and J is TRBJ2-1; 11 nucleotides match TRBD1. There are 15 residues in the CDR3. Per the germline V gene, CDR1 is KGHSH and CDR2 is LQKENI. Losses at the gene ends were 5 bases for V and 4 bases for J; bases not matched to a gene: 4. CDR3 loop: CASSTGTGGYNEQFF. The CDR3, as DNA: TGTGCCAGCTCAACCGGGACAGGGGGTTACAATGAGCAGTTCTTC. Together with reference TRBV18 and TRBJ2-1, the CDR3 gives the full variable domain: NAGVMQNPRHLVRRRGQEARLRCSPMKGHSHVYWYRQLPEEGLKFMVYLQKENIIDESGMPKERFSAEFPKEGPSILRIQQVVRGDSAAYFCASSTGTGGYNEQFFGPGTRLTVL.

V and J are TRBV5-6 and TRBJ2-5; 8 bases are a match to TRBD2. Germline values: CDR1 SGHDT, CDR2 YYEEEE. This CDR3 has 14 residues. Trimming removed 1 base from V and 4 bases from J; junction bases left unmatched: 3. CDR3: CASSLSGGGETQYF. Written as DNA, the CDR3 is TGTGCCAGCAGCTTGAGCGGGGGAGGAGAGACCCAGTACTTC.